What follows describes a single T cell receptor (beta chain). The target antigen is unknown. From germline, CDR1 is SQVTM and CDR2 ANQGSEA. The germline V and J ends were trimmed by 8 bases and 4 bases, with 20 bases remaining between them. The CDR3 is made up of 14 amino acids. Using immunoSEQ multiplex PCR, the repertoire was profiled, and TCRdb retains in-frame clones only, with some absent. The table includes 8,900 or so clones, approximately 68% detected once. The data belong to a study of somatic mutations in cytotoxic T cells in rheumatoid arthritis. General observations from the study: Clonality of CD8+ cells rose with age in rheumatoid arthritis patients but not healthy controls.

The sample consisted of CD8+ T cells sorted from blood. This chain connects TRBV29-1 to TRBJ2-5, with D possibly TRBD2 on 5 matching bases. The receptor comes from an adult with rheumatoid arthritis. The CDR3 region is CSPPAPGGGETQYF. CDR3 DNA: TGCAGCCCTCCCGCCCCAGGAGGCGGAGAGACCCAGTACTTC.